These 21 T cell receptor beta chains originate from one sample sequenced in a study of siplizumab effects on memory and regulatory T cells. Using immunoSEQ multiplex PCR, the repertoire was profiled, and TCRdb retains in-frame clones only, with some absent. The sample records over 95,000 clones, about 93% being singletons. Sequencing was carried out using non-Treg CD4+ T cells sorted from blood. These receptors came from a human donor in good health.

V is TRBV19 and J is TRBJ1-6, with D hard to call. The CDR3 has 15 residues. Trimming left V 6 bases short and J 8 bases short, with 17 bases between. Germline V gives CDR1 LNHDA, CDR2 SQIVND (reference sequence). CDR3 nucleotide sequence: TGTGCCAGTAGGGAATTAGTGGGCGAGGATTCACCCCTCCACTTT. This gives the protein CASRELVGEDSPLHF.

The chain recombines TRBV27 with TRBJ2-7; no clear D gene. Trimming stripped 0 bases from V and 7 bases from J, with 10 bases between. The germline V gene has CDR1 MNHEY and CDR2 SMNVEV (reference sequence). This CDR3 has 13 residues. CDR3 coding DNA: TGTGCCAGCAGTTTATCGATGGGTGGGGAGCAGTACTTC. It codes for CASSLSMGGEQYF.

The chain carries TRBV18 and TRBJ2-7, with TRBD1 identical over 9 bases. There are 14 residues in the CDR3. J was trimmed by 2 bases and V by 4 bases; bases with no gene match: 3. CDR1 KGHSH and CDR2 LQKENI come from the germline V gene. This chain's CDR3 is CASSLQGAAYEQYF. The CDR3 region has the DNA TGTGCCAGCTCACTACAGGGGGCCGCCTACGAGCAGTACTTC.

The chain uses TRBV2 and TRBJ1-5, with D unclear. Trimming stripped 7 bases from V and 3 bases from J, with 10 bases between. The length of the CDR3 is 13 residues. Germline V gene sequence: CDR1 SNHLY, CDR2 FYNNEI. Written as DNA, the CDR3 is TGTGCCAGCAAACGGTCGGTCAATCAGCCCCAGCATTTT. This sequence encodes CASKRSVNQPQHF.

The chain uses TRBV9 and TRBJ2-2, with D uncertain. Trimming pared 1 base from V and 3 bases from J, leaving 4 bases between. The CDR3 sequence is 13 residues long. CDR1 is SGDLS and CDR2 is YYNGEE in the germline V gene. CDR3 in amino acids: CASSVPHTGELFF. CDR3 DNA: TGTGCCAGCAGCGTACCCCACACCGGGGAGCTGTTTTTT.

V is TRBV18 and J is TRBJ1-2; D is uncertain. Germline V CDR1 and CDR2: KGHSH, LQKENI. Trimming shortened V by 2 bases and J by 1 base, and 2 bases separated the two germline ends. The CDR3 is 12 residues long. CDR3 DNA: TGTGCCAGCTCACCAAATAACTATGGCTACACCTTC. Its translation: CASSPNNYGYTF.

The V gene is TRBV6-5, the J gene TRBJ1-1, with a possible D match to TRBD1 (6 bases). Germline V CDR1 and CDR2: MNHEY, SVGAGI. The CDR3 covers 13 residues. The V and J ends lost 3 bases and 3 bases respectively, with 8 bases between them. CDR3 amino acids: CASSYRGHTEAFF. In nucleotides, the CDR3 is TGTGCCAGCAGTTATCGGGGGCACACTGAAGCTTTCTTT.

As DNA, the CDR3 is TGCGCCAGCAGCCAAGTATTTGGTTTGGCTAGCACAGATACGCAGTATTTT. It specifies CASSQVFGLASTDTQYF. The J gene is TRBJ2-3, the V gene TRBV4-1; D remains ambiguous. The CDR3 loop spans 17 amino acids. The germline V gene encodes CDR1 MGHRA and CDR2 YSYEKL. Trimming cost V 1 base and J 0 bases, with 14 bases left between them.

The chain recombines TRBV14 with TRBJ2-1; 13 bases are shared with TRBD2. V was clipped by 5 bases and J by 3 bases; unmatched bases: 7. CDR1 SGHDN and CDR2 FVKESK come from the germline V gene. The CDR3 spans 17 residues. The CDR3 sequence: CASSSRWTSGGYNEQFF. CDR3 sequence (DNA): TGTGCCAGCAGCTCCCGATGGACTAGCGGGGGCTACAATGAGCAGTTCTTC.

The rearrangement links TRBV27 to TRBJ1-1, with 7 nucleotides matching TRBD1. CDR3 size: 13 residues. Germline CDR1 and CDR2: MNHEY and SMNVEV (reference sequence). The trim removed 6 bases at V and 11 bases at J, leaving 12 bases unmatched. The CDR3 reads CASRNRGGVIAFF. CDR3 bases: TGTGCCAGCAGAAACAGGGGAGGTGTGATCGCTTTCTTT.

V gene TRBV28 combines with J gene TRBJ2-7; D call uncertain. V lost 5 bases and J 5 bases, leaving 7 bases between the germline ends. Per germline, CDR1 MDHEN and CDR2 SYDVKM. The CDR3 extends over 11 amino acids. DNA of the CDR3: TGTGCCAGCAGTATGTTGGACGAGCAGTACTTC. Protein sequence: CASSMLDEQYF.

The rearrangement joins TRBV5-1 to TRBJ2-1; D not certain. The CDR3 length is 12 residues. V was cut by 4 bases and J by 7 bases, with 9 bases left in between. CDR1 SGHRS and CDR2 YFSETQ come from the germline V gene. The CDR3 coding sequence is TGCGCCAGCAGCCTCCCCGCAAATGAGCAGTTCTTC. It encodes CASSLPANEQFF.

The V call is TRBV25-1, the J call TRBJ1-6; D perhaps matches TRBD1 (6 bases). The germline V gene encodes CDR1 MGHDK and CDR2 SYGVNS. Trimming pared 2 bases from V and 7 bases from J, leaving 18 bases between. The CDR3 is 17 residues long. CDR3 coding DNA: TGTGCCAGCAGTGAAAATCTGTCAGGGGCGCCCAATTCACCCCTCCACTTT. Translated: CASSENLSGAPNSPLHF.

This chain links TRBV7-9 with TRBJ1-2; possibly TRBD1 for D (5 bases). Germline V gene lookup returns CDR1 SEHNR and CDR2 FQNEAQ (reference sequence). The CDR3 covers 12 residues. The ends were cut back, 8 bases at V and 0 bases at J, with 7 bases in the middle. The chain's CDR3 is CASAGPNYGYTF. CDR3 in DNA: TGTGCCAGCGCGGGACCTAACTATGGCTACACCTTC. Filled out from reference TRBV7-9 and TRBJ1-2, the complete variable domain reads DTGVSQNPRHKITKRGQNVTFRCDPISEHNRLYWYRQTLGQGPEFLTYFQNEAQLEKSRLLSDRFSAERPKGSFSTLEIQRTEQGDSAMYLCASAGPNYGYTFGSGTRLTVV.

The CDR3 loop is CASSDSGYSGANVLTF. CDR3 in DNA: TGTGCCAGCAGTGACTCAGGGTACTCTGGGGCCAACGTCCTGACTTTC. This chain connects TRBV25-1 to TRBJ2-6; a possible D gene is TRBD1 (5 bases). Looked up from germline, CDR1 is MGHDK and CDR2 is SYGVNS. V was cut by 3 bases and J by 0 bases, with 9 bases left in between. The CDR3 covers 16 residues.

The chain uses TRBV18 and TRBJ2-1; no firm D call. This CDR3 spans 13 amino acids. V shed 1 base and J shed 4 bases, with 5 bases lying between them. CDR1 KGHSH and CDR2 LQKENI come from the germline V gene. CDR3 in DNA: TGTGCCAGCTCACCACTACTATACAATGAGCAGTTCTTC. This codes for CASSPLLYNEQFF. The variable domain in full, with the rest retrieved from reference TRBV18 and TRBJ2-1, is NAGVMQNPRHLVRRRGQEARLRCSPMKGHSHVYWYRQLPEEGLKFMVYLQKENIIDESGMPKERFSAEFPKEGPSILRIQQVVRGDSAAYFCASSPLLYNEQFFGPGTRLTVL.

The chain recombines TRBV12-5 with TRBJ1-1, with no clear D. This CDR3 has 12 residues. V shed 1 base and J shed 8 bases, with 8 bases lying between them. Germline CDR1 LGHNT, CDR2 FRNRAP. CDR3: CASGLEELEAFF. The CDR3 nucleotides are TGTGCTAGTGGTTTGGAGGAACTAGAAGCTTTCTTT.

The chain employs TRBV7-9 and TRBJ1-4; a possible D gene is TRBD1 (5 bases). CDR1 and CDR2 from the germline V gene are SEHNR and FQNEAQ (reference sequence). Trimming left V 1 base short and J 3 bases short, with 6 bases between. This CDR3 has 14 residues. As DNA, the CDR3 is TGTGCCAGCAGCTTAGGAGGGGCTAATGAAAAACTGTTTTTT. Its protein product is CASSLGGANEKLFF.

Here the CDR3 reads CAWSVPLPRPDTQYF. Here the CDR3 DNA reads TGTGCCTGGAGTGTACCTCTCCCTAGACCAGATACGCAGTATTTT. V gene TRBV30 combines with J gene TRBJ2-3; unclear D gene. This CDR3 is 15 amino acids long. V was pared by 0 bases and J by 4 bases, with 14 bases between. The germline gives CDR1 GTSNPN, CDR2 SVGIG (reference sequence).

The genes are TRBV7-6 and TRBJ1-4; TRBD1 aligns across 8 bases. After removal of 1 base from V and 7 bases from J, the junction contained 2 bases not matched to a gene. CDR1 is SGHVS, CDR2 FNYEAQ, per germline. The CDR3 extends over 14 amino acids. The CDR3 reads CASSLGQGAEKLFF. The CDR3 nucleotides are TGTGCCAGCAGCTTAGGGCAGGGGGCTGAAAAACTGTTTTTT.

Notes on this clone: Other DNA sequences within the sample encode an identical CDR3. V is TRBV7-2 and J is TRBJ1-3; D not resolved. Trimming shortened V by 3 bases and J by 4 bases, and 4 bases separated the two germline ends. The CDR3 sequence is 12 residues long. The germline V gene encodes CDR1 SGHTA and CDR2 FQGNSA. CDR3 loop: CASSLGGNTIYF. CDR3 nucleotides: TGTGCCAGCAGCTTGGGCGGAAACACCATATATTTT.